This T cell receptor (beta chain) was recorded in a study of blood T cell repertoires in COVID-19. Study context: T cells, B-cell-depleted T cells, or PBMCs supplied cDNA or gDNA.

This clone was seen a handful of times. Study processing details: Amplification from reference gene primers served as the basis for estimated nucleated cell counts. Clones were sequenced by immunoSEQ multiplex PCR, and TCRdb holds only the in-frame ones, with some missing. That table furnishes V, J and clone size, whereas the DNA furnished D and trimming. The data contain about 280,000 clones, 75% to 90% of them singletons. The CDR3 length is 16 residues. The germline V gene encodes CDR1 SGDLS and CDR2 YYNGEE. The germline V and J ends were trimmed by 3 bases and 5 bases, with 15 bases remaining between them.

The sequence came from a man aged 35 to 55 with acute or convalescent COVID-19. Sequencing input: peripheral blood. The chain couples TRBV9 to TRBJ1-6, with D tentatively TRBD1 (6 bases). This CDR3 is CASSGGPGADNSPLHF. Here the CDR3 DNA reads TGTGCCAGCAGCGGGGGACCAGGGGCCGATAATTCACCCCTCCACTTT.